Listed here are 25 T cell receptor beta chains from one sample, sequenced in a study of shared clonotypes between healthy human individuals. Assay: immunoSEQ multiplex PCR; the TCRdb copy retains only in-frame clones and omits some. The table records 450,000 to 500,000 clones, around 80% of them present only once. Sequencing was carried out using PBMCs. These receptors were obtained from a middle-aged woman in good health. Some clones in this sample may be carry-over from other donors' samples.

V gene TRBV5-1 combines with J gene TRBJ2-7; 12 bases agree with TRBD2. CDR3 length: 18 residues. The germline CDR1 and CDR2 sequences are SGHRS and YFSETQ. V lost 5 bases, J lost 6 bases, and 18 bases stayed unmatched. The CDR3 DNA reads TGCGCCAGCAGACAAGACAGGGCCCTAGCGGGAGGGCCTCTCGAGCAGTACTTC. This sequence encodes CASRQDRALAGGPLEQYF.

This chain links TRBV11-2 with TRBJ2-4; D gene uncertain. CDR3 size: 16 residues. CDR1 and CDR2 from the germline V gene are SGHAT and FQNNGV. V was shortened by 0 bases and J by 1 base, with 10 bases between the two germline ends. The CDR3 DNA reads as TGTGCCAGCAGCTTAGATTTCATTTCGGCCAAAAACATTCAGTACTTC. Translated, it gives CASSLDFISAKNIQYF.

This clone was detected only a few times. This chain links TRBV5-5 with TRBJ1-4; possible D gene TRBD1, 5 bases. V lost 0 bases and J lost 8, with 14 bases in between. This CDR3 region has 15 residues. Per the germline V gene, CDR1 is SGHKS and CDR2 is YYEKEE (reference sequence). CDR3 sequence (DNA): TGTGCCAGCAGCTTGGTTCAGGGCTTTTGGGAAAAACTGTTTTTT. Translation: CASSLVQGFWEKLFF.

The chain joins TRBV28 to TRBJ1-5; tentatively, D is TRBD1 (5 bases). CDR1 and CDR2 from the germline V gene are MDHEN and SYDVKM. V was pared by 3 bases and J by 3 bases, with 18 bases between. This CDR3 region has 17 residues. This CDR3 is CASSFFAGESLNQPQHF. CDR3 nucleotides: TGTGCCAGCAGTTTCTTCGCGGGGGAGAGTCTCAATCAGCCCCAGCATTTT.

This clone came up a few times. The chain recombines TRBV5-1 with TRBJ2-5, with D unclear. Trimming removed 0 bases at V and 5 bases at J, with 11 bases between. The CDR3 has 14 amino acids. Germline V CDR1 and CDR2: SGHRS, YFSETQ. Here the CDR3 DNA reads TGCGCCAGCAGCTTGGTACGGCGTCGGGAGACCCAGTACTTC. Encoded protein: CASSLVRRRETQYF.

The rearrangement joins TRBV7-9 to TRBJ2-2; 8 nucleotides agree with TRBD2. The V segment lost 5 bases and the J segment 7 bases; nucleotides outside the gene matches: 6. Germline CDR1 SEHNR, CDR2 FQNEAQ (reference sequence). CDR3 size: 14 residues. Here the CDR3 reads CASSPGLAVGELFF. The CDR3 DNA sequence: TGTGCCAGCAGCCCCGGACTAGCAGTCGGGGAGCTGTTTTTT.

The chain employs TRBV28 and TRBJ2-1; 15 bases are shared with TRBD2. V dropped 6 bases and J dropped 0; count of bases not matched to a gene: 6. CDR1 is MDHEN, CDR2 SYDVKM, per germline. CDR3 length equals 18 residues. The chain's CDR3 is CASRTWGLAGGSYNEQFF. The CDR3 DNA is TGTGCCAGCAGAACCTGGGGACTAGCGGGGGGCTCCTACAATGAGCAGTTCTTC. The complete variable domain, with remaining parts taken from reference TRBV28 and TRBJ2-1, reads DVKVTQSSRYLVKRTGEKVFLECVQDMDHENMFWYRQDPGLGLRLIYFSYDVKMKEKGDIPEGYSVSREKKERFSLILESASTNQTSMYLCASRTWGLAGGSYNEQFFGPGTRLTVL.

This chain connects TRBV2 to TRBJ2-5, with D perhaps TRBD2 (6 bases). The J call may be wrong; the DNA end is better matched by TRBJ2-7. The CDR3 sequence is 14 residues long. The germline V gene has CDR1 SNHLY and CDR2 FYNNEI. The CDR3 protein is CAGKGSGGHYEQYF. DNA for the CDR3: TGTGCCGGGAAAGGTAGCGGAGGCCATTACGAGCAGTACTTC.

The chain recombines TRBV15 with TRBJ2-3; perhaps D is TRBD1 or TRBD2 (5 bases each). Germline-derived CDR1 and CDR2 are LNHNV and YYDKDF (reference sequence). The CDR3 loop spans 15 amino acids. V lost 2 bases, J lost 8 bases, and 17 bases lay in between. The CDR3 coding sequence is TGTGCCACCAGCAGACCCGGGACCAAACAAACTACGCAGTATTTT. Translated, it gives CATSRPGTKQTTQYF.

V gene TRBV7-2 combines with J gene TRBJ2-7, with D possibly TRBD1 on 6 matching bases. CDR1 and CDR2 from the germline V gene are SGHTA and FQGNSA. The CDR3 runs 15 residues. Trimming removed 1 base at V and 3 bases at J, with 13 bases between. The CDR3 nucleotides are TGTGCCAGCAGCTTAGTATCTGGACAGAGCTACGAGCAGTACTTC. Its protein is CASSLVSGQSYEQYF.

The chain joins TRBV5-1 to TRBJ1-2; D not resolved. CDR1 and CDR2 (germline): SGHRS, YFSETQ. The V and J ends lost 4 bases and 6 bases respectively, with 16 bases between them. There are 14 residues in the CDR3. CDR3 loop: CASSTPGISDGYTF. CDR3 DNA: TGCGCCAGCAGCACCCCGGGGATCTCTGATGGCTACACCTTC.

The V call is TRBV11-2, the J call TRBJ2-1; 9 bases are shared with TRBD1. The CDR3 contains 10 residues. CDR1 is SGHAT, CDR2 FQNNGV, per germline. The CDR3 sequence: CATGGVWQFF. The CDR3, as DNA: TGTGCAACAGGGGGCGTATGGCAGTTCTTC.

This clone has just one count. The gene calls are TRBV30 and TRBJ2-7; 13 positions agree with TRBD2. Germline V gene lookup returns CDR1 GTSNPN and CDR2 SVGIG (reference sequence). The CDR3 spans 15 residues. Trimming took 4 bases from V and 2 from J; bases not matched to a gene: 5. The chain's CDR3 is CAWTEGLAGAYEQYF. As DNA, the CDR3 is TGTGCCTGGACCGAAGGACTAGCGGGAGCCTACGAGCAGTACTTC.

In its sample, this clone was seen a few times. The chain employs TRBV19 and TRBJ1-3; D gene ambiguous. In germline, CDR1 is LNHDA, CDR2 SQIVND (reference sequence). The CDR3 extends over 14 amino acids. Trimming pared 5 bases from V and 2 bases from J, leaving 10 bases between. DNA for the CDR3: TGTGCCAGTAGTCCGGGGTTGGCTGGAAACACCATATATTTT. Its translation: CASSPGLAGNTIYF.

This clone is a singleton in its sample. The V call is TRBV25-1, the J call TRBJ1-1; D call uncertain. Germline CDR1 reads MGHDK; CDR2 reads SYGVNS. V lost 6 bases and J lost 0, with 20 bases in between. The CDR3 is 17 residues long. The CDR3 DNA reads TGTGCCAGCAGCCCAAGTGGGCGGGCGTTCATGAACACTGAAGCTTTCTTT. Its protein is CASSPSGRAFMNTEAFF.

The chain carries TRBV6-6 and TRBJ2-7, with TRBD1 matching 7 bases. From germline, CDR1 is MNHNY and CDR2 SVGAGI (reference sequence). This CDR3 has 13 residues. V shed 2 bases, J shed 5 bases, and the junction held 3 bases outside the gene matches. CDR3 loop: CASSYRGPDEQYF. The CDR3 coding sequence is TGTGCCAGCAGTTACAGGGGGCCAGACGAGCAGTACTTC.

This chain uses TRBV2 with TRBJ1-1, with no clear D. The CDR3 has 13 amino acids. The V end lost 6 bases, the J end lost 4 bases, and 12 bases lay between the germline ends. From germline, CDR1 is SNHLY and CDR2 FYNNEI. CDR3 in DNA: TGTGCCAGCAGCGCGGCCGCCGGCACTGAAGCTTTCTTT. Its translation: CASSAAAGTEAFF.

The CDR3 loop is CASSMDRGTYEQYF. CDR3 DNA: TGTGCCAGTAGTATGGACAGGGGTACCTACGAGCAGTACTTC. The chain uses TRBV19 and TRBJ2-7, with TRBD1 identical over 9 bases. This CDR3 comprises 14 residues. Germline assignment: CDR1 LNHDA and CDR2 SQIVND (reference sequence). J gave up 2 bases and V 3 bases, and 2 bases lay outside the gene matches.

The gene calls are TRBV15 and TRBJ1-5; D remains unclear. Trimming stripped 3 bases from V and 8 bases from J, with 26 bases between. The CDR3 consists of 18 residues. Looked up from germline, CDR1 is LNHNV and CDR2 is YYDKDF (reference sequence). CDR3 nucleotide sequence: TGTGCCACCAGCAGCCCTGACCTTTTCTTCCAAGACGAGGAGCCCCAGCATTTT. It yields the protein CATSSPDLFFQDEEPQHF.

The chain is built from TRBV18 and TRBJ2-1; 13 positions match TRBD2. The V segment lost 3 bases and the J segment 2 bases; nucleotides outside the gene matches: 4. Germline V gives CDR1 KGHSH, CDR2 LQKENI. The CDR3 runs 17 residues. The CDR3 here is CASSPGLAGAAYNEQFF. Written as DNA, the CDR3 is TGTGCCAGCTCACCCGGACTAGCGGGAGCAGCCTACAATGAGCAGTTCTTC. Full variable domain (rest looked up from reference TRBV18 and TRBJ2-1): NAGVMQNPRHLVRRRGQEARLRCSPMKGHSHVYWYRQLPEEGLKFMVYLQKENIIDESGMPKERFSAEFPKEGPSILRIQQVVRGDSAAYFCASSPGLAGAAYNEQFFGPGTRLTVL.

The chain is built from TRBV4-1 and TRBJ2-1; TRBD2 matches at 9 bases. Unmatched junction bases numbered 13, after V lost 1 base and J lost 9 bases. CDR1 is MGHRA, CDR2 YSYEKL, per germline. The CDR3 runs to 17 residues. DNA for the CDR3: TGCGCCAGCAGCCAAGCCCTGAGCGGGAGGATAGGGGGTGAGCAGTTCTTC. Its protein is CASSQALSGRIGGEQFF.

The chain employs TRBV28 and TRBJ2-7, with D perhaps assigned TRBD1 or TRBD2 (5 bases each). The V gene's germline CDR1 is MDHEN and CDR2 SYDVKM. This CDR3 comprises 15 residues. Trimming took off 3 bases at V and 5 bases at J, with 17 bases between the two ends. DNA of the CDR3: TGTGCCAGCAGTTTTCACATGAGGGGAATGGACGAGCAGTACTTC. Translating gives CASSFHMRGMDEQYF.

The chain has TRBV14 and TRBJ2-1; 10 nucleotides align to TRBD2. Germline loops: CDR1 SGHDN, CDR2 FVKESK. The CDR3 contains 16 residues. J gave up 3 bases and V 4 bases, and 6 bases lay outside the gene matches. The CDR3 nucleotides read TGTGCCAGCAGCCCCGGGACTAGCGCATTCTACAATGAGCAGTTCTTC. This sequence encodes CASSPGTSAFYNEQFF. Based on the CDR3 plus reference TRBV14 and TRBJ2-1, the full variable domain is EAGVTQFPSHSVIEKGQTVTLRCDPISGHDNLYWYRRVMGKEIKFLLHFVKESKQDESGMPNNRFLAERTGGTYSTLKVQPAELEDSGVYFCASSPGTSAFYNEQFFGPGTRLTVL.

This chain connects TRBV27 to TRBJ2-5; 10 bases agree with TRBD1. The CDR3 consists of 14 residues. Germline lookup yields CDR1 MNHEY and CDR2 SMNVEV (reference sequence). V lost 6 bases to trimming and J lost 5 bases; unmatched junction nucleotides: 6. The DNA of the CDR3 is TGTGCCAGCAGACGTCGGACAGGGGGGGAGACCCAGTACTTC. Protein: CASRRRTGGETQYF.

J is TRBJ2-4 and V is TRBV7-2; no reliable D call. Germline V lookup: CDR1 SGHTA, CDR2 FQGNSA. V was trimmed by 1 base and J by 0 bases, leaving 13 bases between them. The CDR3 contains 17 residues. CDR3 region: CASSLVRLSIAKNIQYF. The CDR3 coding sequence is TGTGCCAGCAGCTTAGTCCGGCTATCCATAGCCAAAAACATTCAGTACTTC.